Listed below are T cell receptor beta chains from one sample, sequenced in a study of CD8+ T cells in alopecia areata. Profiling relied on immunoSEQ multiplex PCR, and the TCRdb table lists in-frame clones only, not all of them. The data show about 190,000 clones, under 80% seen once. This specimen consisted of CD4+ T cells sorted from blood, obtained around week 47, from a patient treated with tofacitinib. The receptors originated from a human donor with alopecia areata. The CDR3 runs from the conserved cysteine through the conserved F or W. Each record gives: CDR3 protein, CDR3 DNA, D gene, V gene, J gene, clone size. The D gene is left open where the match is weak. Clone size, where shown, is once, few, many, or a class for clones that have expanded.

CASSKGTSGAISYEQYF	TGTGCCAGCAGTAAAGGGACTAGCGGGGCCATCTCCTACGAGCAGTACTTC	TRBD2	TRBV6-1	TRBJ2-7	-
CASSGQNTRELFF	TGTGCCAGCAGTGGTCAGAACACCAGGGAGCTGTTTTTT	-	TRBV2	TRBJ2-2	-
CASSSGTSGGVNGQETQYF	TGCGCCAGCAGCTCCGGGACTAGCGGGGGGGTCAACGGCCAAGAGACCCAGTACTTC	TRBD2	TRBV5-1	TRBJ2-5	-
CASRGRGGRNTEAFF	TGTGCCAGCAGGGGACGGGGGGGTCGGAACACTGAAGCTTTCTTT	-	TRBV25-1	TRBJ1-1	-
CSDGGQGAWGYTF	TGCAGCGACGGAGGACAGGGGGCGTGGGGCTACACCTTC	TRBD1	TRBV29-1	TRBJ1-2	-
CAWSPQGSQPQHF	TGTGCCTGGAGTCCCCAGGGGTCCCAGCCCCAGCATTTT	-	TRBV30	TRBJ1-5	-
CASSPSGHSYEQYF	TGTGCCAGCAGCCCCTCTGGGCACTCCTACGAGCAGTACTTC	-	TRBV5-6	TRBJ2-7	-
CASSPRTSTNEKLFF	TGCGCCAGCAGCCCCAGGACCTCAACTAATGAAAAACTGTTTTTT	-	TRBV5-1	TRBJ1-4	-
CSGNRDRVPNEQFF	TGCAGCGGGAACCGGGACAGAGTTCCGAATGAGCAGTTCTTC	TRBD1	TRBV29-1	TRBJ2-1	-
CASTTGLGMDQPQHF	TGTGCCAGCACCACTGGGCTCGGAATGGATCAGCCCCAGCATTTT	-	TRBV5-6	TRBJ1-5	-
CASSLEGGGGTDTQYF	TGTGCCAGCAGCCTAGAGGGGGGTGGCGGGACAGATACGCAGTATTTT	-	TRBV7-2	TRBJ2-3	-
CSAPVEISYEQYF	TGCAGCGCCCCGGTGGAGATCTCCTACGAGCAGTACTTC	-	TRBV29-1	TRBJ2-7	-
CASTNRDRLEQYF	TGTGCCAGCACCAATCGGGACCGACTCGAGCAGTACTTC	-	TRBV2	TRBJ2-7	-
CSVWAALNTEAFF	TGCAGCGTTTGGGCAGCCTTGAACACTGAAGCTTTCTTT	-	TRBV29-1	TRBJ1-1	few
CAWERQGAGTEAFF	TGTGCCTGGGAGAGACAGGGGGCAGGAACTGAAGCTTTCTTT	TRBD1	TRBV30	TRBJ1-1	few
CASSPSGYNYNEQFF	TGTGCCAGCAGCCCGAGCGGGTATAACTACAATGAGCAGTTCTTC	-	TRBV4-2	TRBJ2-1	-
CAWKRAGGPYTDTQYF	TGTGCCTGGAAGAGGGCAGGAGGTCCTTACACAGATACGCAGTATTTT	-	TRBV30	TRBJ2-3	once
CSVELQGLGSYEQYF	TGCAGCGTTGAACTTCAGGGACTAGGATCCTACGAGCAGTACTTC	TRBD2	TRBV29-1	TRBJ2-7	-
CSAIPAKNTEAFF	TGCAGCGCCATACCAGCCAAGAACACTGAAGCTTTCTTT	-	TRBV29-1	TRBJ1-1	-
CSGAGETQYF	TGCAGTGGGGCCGGGGAGACCCAGTACTTC	-	TRBV20-1	TRBJ2-5	-
CSVGDGMGYTF	TGCAGCGTGGGGGACGGGATGGGCTACACCTTC	-	TRBV29-1	TRBJ1-2	once
CASTERGKNIQYF	TGTGCCAGCACCGAAAGGGGCAAAAACATTCAGTACTTC	-	TRBV6-5	TRBJ2-4	once
CASSQDLRTEAFF	TGCGCCAGCAGCCAAGATTTGAGGACTGAAGCTTTCTTT	-	TRBV4-3	TRBJ1-1	once
CASSPRTQNYEQYF	TGCGCCAGCAGCCCGCGGACTCAAAATTACGAGCAGTACTTC	-	TRBV5-1	TRBJ2-7	few
CASTPQTGASNQPQHF	TGTGCCAGTACCCCTCAAACGGGGGCGAGCAATCAGCCCCAGCATTTT	-	TRBV19	TRBJ1-5	many
CSVTGDGYTF	TGCAGCGTCACAGGGGATGGCTACACCTTC	TRBD1	TRBV29-1	TRBJ1-2	-
CASSVLPKGGNTEAFF	TGTGCCAGCAGCGTCCTCCCAAAAGGGGGGAACACTGAAGCTTTCTTT	-	TRBV9	TRBJ1-1	-
CSVASGNEKLFF	TGCAGCGTTGCGTCAGGGAATGAAAAACTGTTTTTT	-	TRBV29-1	TRBJ1-4	-
CASDQPQHF	TGTGCCAGCGATCAGCCCCAGCATTTT	-	TRBV27	TRBJ1-5	-
CAWRDRADTEAFF	TGTGCCTGGAGGGACAGGGCGGACACTGAAGCTTTCTTT	TRBD1	TRBV30	TRBJ1-1	few
CAWRDRNSYNSPLHF	TGTGCCTGGAGGGATAGGAACTCCTATAATTCACCCCTCCACTTT	-	TRBV30	TRBJ1-6	-
CSVPPDNEQFF	TGCAGCGTCCCGCCGGATAATGAGCAGTTCTTC	-	TRBV29-1	TRBJ2-1	-
CASSPRSEGTGELFF	TGTGCCAGCTCACCGAGGAGTGAGGGGACCGGGGAGCTGTTTTTT	-	TRBV18	TRBJ2-2	-
CASTLTDSVTDTQYF	TGTGCCAGCACACTTACGGACAGCGTCACAGATACGCAGTATTTT	-	TRBV6-6	TRBJ2-3	-
CSVEPLSNRGVDNGDGYTF	TGCAGCGTTGAACCCCTATCAAACAGGGGGGTTGATAACGGCGATGGCTACACCTTC	TRBD1	TRBV29-1	TRBJ1-2	-
CASSPAVAGGNTGELFF	TGCGCCAGCAGCCCGGCGGTAGCGGGGGGGAACACCGGGGAGCTGTTTTTT	TRBD2	TRBV5-1	TRBJ2-2	few
CASSYGLAGNGETQYF	TGTGCCAGCAGTTATGGACTAGCGGGGAACGGGGAGACCCAGTACTTC	TRBD2	TRBV6-5	TRBJ2-5	-
CASTLKRNNEQFF	TGTGCCAGCACCTTAAAGCGAAACAATGAGCAGTTCTTC	-	TRBV7-2	TRBJ2-1	-
CSVTVVEASLYF	TGCAGCGTCACAGTGGTGGAGGCTTCATTGTATTTT	-	TRBV29-1	TRBJ2-3	-
CAWDAMGQGNTEAFF	TGTGCCTGGGACGCAATGGGACAGGGAAACACTGAAGCTTTCTTT	TRBD1	TRBV30	TRBJ1-1	-
CASSLATGTEQYF	TGTGCCAGCAGCTTAGCGACAGGGACCGAGCAGTACTTC	TRBD1	TRBV7-8	TRBJ2-7	-
CAWSKGGPRAEAFF	TGTGCCTGGAGTAAAGGGGGTCCGAGGGCTGAAGCTTTCTTT	-	TRBV30	TRBJ1-1	-
CASSFGRGANYGYTF	TGCGCCAGCAGCTTTGGCCGGGGCGCTAACTATGGCTACACCTTC	-	TRBV4-1	TRBJ1-2	-
CSVVGQENTEAFF	TGCAGCGTTGTCGGGCAGGAGAACACTGAAGCTTTCTTT	-	TRBV29-1	TRBJ1-1	few
CSVEDGANVLTF	TGCAGCGTTGAGGACGGGGCCAACGTCCTGACTTTC	-	TRBV29-1	TRBJ2-6	-
CASSGGPRTDTQYF	TGTGCCAGCAGTGGGGGACCACGCACAGATACGCAGTATTTT	-	TRBV25-1	TRBJ2-3	few
CASGDRLALLQETQYF	TGTGCCAGCGGCGACCGACTAGCGTTACTCCAAGAGACCCAGTACTTC	TRBD2	TRBV7-8	TRBJ2-5	-
CAWSVPRQYQETQYF	TGTGCCTGGAGTGTACCTCGACAGTACCAAGAGACCCAGTACTTC	-	TRBV30	TRBJ2-5	-
CASSPSGVPGNEQFF	TGCGCCAGCAGCCCTAGCGGGGTGCCGGGCAATGAGCAGTTCTTC	TRBD2	TRBV5-1	TRBJ2-1	few
CSVGIPNYGYTF	TGCAGCGTTGGAATACCTAACTATGGCTACACCTTC	-	TRBV29-1	TRBJ1-2	-
CASSQDGSGGNSPLHF	TGCGCCAGCAGCCAAGACGGGTCAGGGGGCAATTCACCCCTCCACTTT	TRBD1	TRBV4-3	TRBJ1-6	-
CASSLVMDSYEQYF	TGCGCCAGCAGCTTGGTAATGGATTCCTACGAGCAGTACTTC	-	TRBV5-1	TRBJ2-7	-
CASSEPAGEQFF	TGTGCCAGCAGCGAACCGGCGGGTGAGCAGTTCTTC	-	TRBV6-6	TRBJ2-1	-
CASSYSREVGYEQYF	TGTGCCAGCAGTTACTCGAGGGAGGTGGGCTACGAGCAGTACTTC	-	TRBV6-5	TRBJ2-7	once
CASSPRAGTNTNEQFF	TGTGCCAGCAGCCCTAGGGCAGGGACAAATACGAATGAGCAGTTCTTC	-	TRBV7-3	TRBJ2-1	-
CSVAGVHEQYF	TGCAGCGTTGCGGGGGTACACGAGCAGTACTTC	-	TRBV29-1	TRBJ2-7	-